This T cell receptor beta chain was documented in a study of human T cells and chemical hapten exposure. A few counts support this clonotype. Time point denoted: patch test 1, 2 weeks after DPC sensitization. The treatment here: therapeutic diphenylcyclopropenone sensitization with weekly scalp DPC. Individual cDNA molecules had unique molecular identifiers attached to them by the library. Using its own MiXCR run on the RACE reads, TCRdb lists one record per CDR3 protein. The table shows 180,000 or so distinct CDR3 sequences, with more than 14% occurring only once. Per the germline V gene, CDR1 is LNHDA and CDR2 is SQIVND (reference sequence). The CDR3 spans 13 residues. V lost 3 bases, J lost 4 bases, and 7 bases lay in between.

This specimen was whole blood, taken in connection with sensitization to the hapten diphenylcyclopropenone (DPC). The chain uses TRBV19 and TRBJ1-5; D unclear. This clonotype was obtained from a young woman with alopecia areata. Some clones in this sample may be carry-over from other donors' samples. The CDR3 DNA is TGTGCCAGTAGTATTGTGGGAAATCAGCCCCAGCATTTT. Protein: CASSIVGNQPQHF.